A selection of T cell receptor beta chains follows, all from one sample in a study of T cell changes during pregnancy in multiple sclerosis. The repertoire was sequenced with immunoSEQ multiplex PCR; TCRdb's copy has only in-frame clones and lacks some. The sample yields over 80,000 clones, 90% seen once. The specimen was peripheral blood, collected in the second trimester of pregnancy. Source of these receptors: a female donor in good health, enrolled as a control in a pregnancy study. CDR3s include the opening cysteine and the closing phenylalanine or tryptophan. Each record gives: clone size, D gene, J gene, V gene, CDR3 DNA, CDR3 protein. D genes are given only for firm matches. Size is stated for part of the rows, as once, few or many counts, or as a class when the clone is expanded.

size: NA
D: TRBD2
J: TRBJ2-3
V: TRBV7-2
DNA: TGTGCCAGCCGCCGTGGGACTAGCGGCTTCACAGATACGCAGTATTTT
CDR3: CASRRGTSGFTDTQYF

size: NA
D: NA
J: TRBJ1-1
V: TRBV6-5
DNA: TGTGCCAGCAGTCCCTCTGTTCTTCTGAACACTGAAGCTTTCTTT
CDR3: CASSPSVLLNTEAFF

size: NA
D: NA
J: TRBJ1-1
V: TRBV18
DNA: TGTGCCAGCTCACCAATTTACACATCGAACACTGAAGCTTTCTTT
CDR3: CASSPIYTSNTEAFF

size: NA
D: TRBD1
J: TRBJ1-5
V: TRBV10-3
DNA: TGTGCCATCAGTGAGTCGACTGGACAGGGGTACAATCAGCCCCAGCATTTT
CDR3: CAISESTGQGYNQPQHF

size: NA
D: TRBD1
J: TRBJ2-7
V: TRBV28
DNA: TGTGCCAGCAGTGGCCCGGACAGGGGATCGGTGGAGCAGTACTTC
CDR3: CASSGPDRGSVEQYF

size: once
D: NA
J: TRBJ2-7
V: TRBV7-8
DNA: TGTGCCAGCAGCTTACTCTCACCGGGTGGCTCCTACGAGCAGTACTTC
CDR3: CASSLLSPGGSYEQYF

size: once
D: TRBD1
J: TRBJ1-4
V: TRBV29-1
DNA: TGCAGCGTGGCAGGGGGTTTGACTAATGAAAAACTGTTTTTT
CDR3: CSVAGGLTNEKLFF

size: NA
D: TRBD2
J: TRBJ2-3
V: TRBV6-4
DNA: TGTGCCAGCAGTGATTTTCTAGCGGGGGACACAGATACGCAGTATTTT
CDR3: CASSDFLAGDTDTQYF

size: NA
D: TRBD1
J: TRBJ1-2
V: TRBV7-2
DNA: TGTGCCAGCAGCTTAGGGGACAGGGGGGGCTACACCTTC
CDR3: CASSLGDRGGYTF

size: NA
D: TRBD1
J: TRBJ2-1
V: TRBV6-1
DNA: TGTGCCAGCAGTGCGACAGGGGGGTTCTACAATGAGCAGTTCTTC
CDR3: CASSATGGFYNEQFF

size: NA
D: TRBD2
J: TRBJ2-3
V: TRBV4-1
DNA: TGCGCCAGCAGCCATCCTAGCGGGGGGAGCATGGGTACAGATACGCAGTATTTT
CDR3: CASSHPSGGSMGTDTQYF